This T cell receptor (beta chain) was retrieved from a study of blood T cells in healthy people across ages. Study details: About one barcoded beta molecule was captured per two T cells (by template switching).

Whole-study results and caveats: Significant beta diversity loss was already apparent by age about 42, declining roughly linearly. Whereas aged donors had fewer naive CD4+ cells, long-lived donors had more of them and higher diversity.

The CDR3 runs 13 residues. The ends were cut back, 3 bases at V and 6 bases at J, with 12 bases in the middle. Combining a sample-barcoded 5' primer with a J-beta primer mix, a second PCR ran for roughly 7 to 11 cycles. TCRdb called the 5' RACE reads again in MiXCR, with one record for every CDR3 protein. The data contain approximately 1.5 million distinct CDR3 sequences, roughly 32% of them singletons. Donor samples were obtained from healthy Caucasian individuals from Russia, aged about 6 to 100. This clonotype was seen only a few times. Its antigen is still unknown. Sequenced sample: blood. V usage is TRBV12-3 or TRBV12-4 and J usage is TRBJ2-7; no clear D gene. The TCR originated in a woman aged 25-40 years in good health. The CDR3 here is CASSLAALGEQYF. CDR3 nucleotides: TGTGCCAGCAGTTTGGCGGCGCTGGGCGAGCAGTACTTC.